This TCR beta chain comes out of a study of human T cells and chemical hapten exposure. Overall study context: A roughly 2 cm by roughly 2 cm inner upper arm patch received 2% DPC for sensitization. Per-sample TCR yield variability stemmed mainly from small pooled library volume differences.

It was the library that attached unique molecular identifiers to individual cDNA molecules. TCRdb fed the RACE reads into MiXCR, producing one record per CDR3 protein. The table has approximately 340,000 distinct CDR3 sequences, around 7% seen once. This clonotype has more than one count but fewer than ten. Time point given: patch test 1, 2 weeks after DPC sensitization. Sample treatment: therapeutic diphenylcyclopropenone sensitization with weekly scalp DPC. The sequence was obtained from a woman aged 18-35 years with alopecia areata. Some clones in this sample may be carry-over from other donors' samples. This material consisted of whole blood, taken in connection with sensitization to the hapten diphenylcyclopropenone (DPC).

In nucleotides, the CDR3 is TGTGCCAGCAGCCCGCCGACAGGAAACACCGGGGAGCTGTTTTTT. It encodes CASSPPTGNTGELFF. The V call is TRBV12-3 or TRBV12-4, the J call TRBJ2-2; a weak D match, TRBD1 (6 bases). The ends were cut back, 6 bases at V and 2 bases at J, with 13 bases in the middle. The CDR3 spans 15 residues.